The 22 T cell receptor beta chains presented below share a single source sample, sequenced in a study of blood T cell repertoires in COVID-19 (TCRdb year 2020). Library preparation employed the immunoSEQ multiplex PCR assay. In TCRdb, the immuneACCESS table is reduced to in-frame sequences with V and J assigned. These tables do not hold every clone; where another copy was compared, an unresolved V gene accounts for under half, and the others remain unexplained. The sample has tens of thousands of clones on record, more than 90% of them singletons. 13% of the sample comes from the top ten. Sequenced input: peripheral blood. The source of these receptors is a human donor with active COVID-19. The donor label of this sample is uncertain.

The count of this clone is one. The J gene is TRBJ2-7, the V gene TRBV15; possible D gene TRBD1, 6 bases. The V gene's germline CDR1 is LNHNV and CDR2 YYDKDF (reference sequence). This CDR3 comprises 13 residues. The V gene lost 4 bases and the J gene lost 4 bases, with 11 bases spanning the gap. The CDR3, as DNA: TGTGCCACCAGCAACGACAGGAGTTACGAGCAGTACTTC. It translates to CATSNDRSYEQYF.

V gene TRBV3-1 (or the pseudogene TRBV3-2) combines with J gene TRBJ1-1, with unresolved D. V lost 2 bases to trimming and J lost 4 bases, with 5 bases between them. Germline V gives CDR1 LGHDT, CDR2 YNNKEL (reference sequence). The CDR3 length is 12 residues. The CDR3 loop is CASSQRSTEAFF. DNA of the CDR3: TGTGCCAGCAGCCAACGGAGCACTGAAGCTTTCTTT.

This chain connects TRBV5-4 to TRBJ2-5, with 7 bases matching TRBD1. Germline CDR1 SGHNT, CDR2 YYREEE (reference sequence). The CDR3 loop spans 15 amino acids. Trimming cost V 3 bases and J 3 bases; bases outside gene matches: 8. This chain's CDR3 is CASSWGTAKKETQYF. The CDR3 nucleotides are TGTGCCAGCAGCTGGGGGACAGCTAAAAAAGAGACCCAGTACTTC.

This rearrangement joins TRBV11-2 to TRBJ2-7; TRBD1 aligns across 7 bases. CDR1 is SGHAT, CDR2 FQNNGV, per germline. V lost 5 bases and J lost 2; bases outside the gene matches: 6. The CDR3 has 14 residues. The CDR3 region has the DNA TGTGCCAGCAGCGAGGGACAGATACCCTACGAGCAGTACTTC. Residues: CASSEGQIPYEQYF.

J is TRBJ2-2 and V is TRBV6-6, with TRBD1 matching 7 bases. The CDR3 contains 15 residues. The junction had 12 bases not matched to a gene; V was cut back by 4 bases and J by 10 bases. CDR1 and CDR2 (germline): MNHNY, SVGAGI (reference sequence). For the CDR3, the DNA is TGTGCCAGCAGTTCACGACAGGGTAGAAACGAGGAGCTGTTTTTT. Residues: CASSSRQGRNEELFF.

This clone was seen a handful of times. The gene calls are TRBV12-3 or TRBV12-4 and TRBJ1-4, with D maybe TRBD1 (5 bases). V was clipped by 5 bases and J by 7 bases, with 8 bases between them. CDR3 length equals 12 residues. CDR3 protein: CASSVTAEKLFF. The CDR3 coding sequence is TGTGCCAGCAGTGTGACAGCTGAAAAACTGTTTTTT.

The rearrangement links TRBV6-1 to TRBJ2-7; 9 nucleotides match TRBD1. Germline lookup yields CDR1 MNHNS and CDR2 SASEGT. This CDR3 has 15 residues. The V gene end was trimmed by 2 bases and the J gene end by 0 bases; junction bases not matched to a gene: 2. The CDR3 loop reads CASSEMTGGSYEQYF. DNA of the CDR3: TGTGCCAGCAGTGAAATGACAGGGGGCTCCTACGAGCAGTACTTC.

The V call is TRBV9, the J call TRBJ2-7, with TRBD1 identical over 8 bases. In germline, CDR1 is SGDLS, CDR2 YYNGEE. With 4 bases clipped from V and 0 bases from J, the junction kept 6 bases outside the gene matches. The CDR3 is made up of 15 amino acids. The CDR3 sequence is CASSPRTGNSYEQYF. CDR3 in DNA: TGTGCCAGCAGCCCCAGGACAGGGAACTCCTACGAGCAGTACTTC.

The chain carries TRBV4-3 and TRBJ2-6; D call uncertain. CDR1 and CDR2 (germline): LGHNA, YSLEER. The V end was cut by 1 base, the J end by 1 base, with 17 bases between. The CDR3 has 19 residues. CDR3 region: CASSQARGSEVSGANVLTF. The CDR3 nucleotides read TGCGCCAGCAGCCAAGCGCGCGGTTCTGAAGTATCTGGGGCCAACGTCCTGACTTTC.

The chain links TRBV27 to TRBJ1-1, with 7 positions matching TRBD1. The germline V gene has CDR1 MNHEY and CDR2 SMNVEV (reference sequence). The CDR3 is 15 amino acids. V was pared by 6 bases and J by 1 base, with 8 bases of the junction left unmatched. The CDR3 DNA reads as TGTGCCAGCAGCCGACCACAGGGGAGGAACACTGAAGCTTTCTTT. Protein sequence: CASSRPQGRNTEAFF.

This chain connects TRBV28 to TRBJ1-1; 9 bases are a match to TRBD1. Looked up from germline, CDR1 is MDHEN and CDR2 is SYDVKM. This CDR3 region has 17 residues. The J segment lost 5 bases and the V segment lost 3 bases, leaving 13 bases of the junction unmatched. The CDR3 region is CASSLGQGLRDRTEAFF. DNA for the CDR3: TGTGCCAGCAGTTTGGGACAGGGCCTCAGGGATCGGACTGAAGCTTTCTTT.

The gene calls are TRBV24-1 and TRBJ2-1; 7 bases align to TRBD2. The CDR3 covers 16 residues. V lost 3 bases and J lost 7; bases outside the gene matches: 11. Germline V lookup: CDR1 KGHDR, CDR2 SFDVKD. CDR3 nucleotide sequence: TGTGCCACCAGTGATAGCCTCGCGGGAGCAGGTAATGAGCAGTTCTTC. It yields the protein CATSDSLAGAGNEQFF.

The V call is TRBV5-4, the J call TRBJ1-3; 9 bases are shared with TRBD1. Trimming removed 2 bases from V and 5 bases from J; junction bases left unmatched: 8. CDR3 length equals 16 residues. The germline V gene has CDR1 SGHNT and CDR2 YYREEE (reference sequence). The CDR3 nucleotides read TGTGCCAGCAGCTTACAGGGGGCGTCCGATAGAAACACCATATATTTT. As protein: CASSLQGASDRNTIYF.

V usage is TRBV28 and J usage is TRBJ1-1, with D tentatively TRBD1 (6 bases). Per the germline V gene, CDR1 is MDHEN and CDR2 is SYDVKM. Trimming stripped 7 bases from V and 6 bases from J, with 21 bases between. The length of the CDR3 is 15 residues. CDR3 region: CASNIRGGASAEAFF. The CDR3 region has the DNA TGTGCCAGCAACATTAGGGGGGGCGCGAGCGCTGAAGCTTTCTTT.

The chain recombines TRBV5-1 with TRBJ2-5; 11 bases match TRBD1. The germline CDR1 and CDR2 sequences are SGHRS and YFSETQ. Losses at the gene ends were 4 bases for V and 5 bases for J; bases not matched to a gene: 7. The CDR3 length is 15 residues. The CDR3 is CASSNRDRGTETQYF. The CDR3 nucleotides read TGCGCCAGCAGCAACCGGGACAGGGGGACGGAGACCCAGTACTTC. Filled out from reference TRBV5-1 and TRBJ2-5, the complete variable domain reads KAGVTQTPRYLIKTRGQQVTLSCSPISGHRSVSWYQQTPGQGLQFLFEYFSETQRNKGNFPGRFSGRQFSNSRSEMNVSTLELGDSALYLCASSNRDRGTETQYFGPGTRLLVL.

The chain recombines TRBV3-1 (or the pseudogene TRBV3-2) with TRBJ2-1; 13 nucleotides line up with TRBD2. This CDR3 is built from 16 residues. Germline CDR1 LGHDT, CDR2 YNNKEL (reference sequence). V lost 4 bases to trimming and J lost 9 bases; unmatched junction nucleotides: 9. CDR3 coding DNA: TGTGCCAGCAGCCTTTCCCGGACTAGCGGGAGATGTGAGCAGTTCTTC. This codes for CASSLSRTSGRCEQFF.

The chain is built from TRBV28 and TRBJ1-1; D gene uncertain. V was clipped by 5 bases and J by 1 base, with 8 bases between them. CDR1 is MDHEN and CDR2 is SYDVKM in the germline V gene. This CDR3 contains 13 residues. The CDR3 sequence: CASSPYTNTEAFF. In nucleotides, the CDR3 is TGTGCCAGCAGTCCGTACACGAACACTGAAGCTTTCTTT.

A note on this clone: The same CDR3 also results from other DNA sequences found in this sample. This chain joins TRBV28 and TRBJ2-1; TRBD2 matches 8 bases. Germline CDR1 and CDR2: MDHEN and SYDVKM. With 6 bases clipped from V and 0 bases from J, the junction kept 4 bases outside the gene matches. The CDR3 contains 15 residues. The CDR3 spells CASSLSGSSYNEQFF. DNA for the CDR3: TGTGCCAGCAGCCTCAGCGGGAGCTCCTACAATGAGCAGTTCTTC.

This chain connects TRBV28 to TRBJ2-1; no clear D. CDR1 and CDR2 (germline): MDHEN, SYDVKM. Trimming removed 2 bases from V and 6 bases from J, with 8 bases in between. The CDR3 consists of 13 residues. The CDR3 is CASSLAAANEQFF. The CDR3 DNA reads TGTGCCAGCAGTTTAGCGGCAGCCAATGAGCAGTTCTTC.

This rearrangement joins TRBV7-9 to TRBJ2-1; 8 bases are shared with TRBD2. V shed 5 bases, J shed 4 bases, and the junction held 4 bases outside the gene matches. The length of the CDR3 is 14 residues. Per the germline V gene, CDR1 is SEHNR and CDR2 is FQNEAQ (reference sequence). The CDR3: CASSPLAGYNEQFF. The CDR3 nucleotides are TGTGCCAGCAGCCCTTTAGCGGGATACAATGAGCAGTTCTTC.

This clone was seen a handful of times. J is TRBJ1-1 and V is TRBV6-2 or TRBV6-3; D perhaps matches TRBD1 (5 bases). This CDR3 is built from 15 residues. The V end was cut by 2 bases, the J end by 1 base, with 11 bases between. Germline values: CDR1 MNHEY, CDR2 SVGEGT. The CDR3, as DNA: TGTGCCAGCAGTTACACAGGCTCGGAGAACACTGAAGCTTTCTTT. It is translated as CASSYTGSENTEAFF.

The genes are TRBV7-2 and TRBJ2-2; D is possibly TRBD2 (6 bases). This CDR3 is built from 15 residues. Trimming left V 2 bases short and J 1 base short, with 8 bases between. The germline V gene encodes CDR1 SGHTA and CDR2 FQGNSA. The CDR3 DNA is TGTGCCAGCAGCTTATCAGCGGGGAACACCGGGGAGCTGTTTTTT. It codes for CASSLSAGNTGELFF.